This entry concerns a single T cell receptor beta chain. Its antigen remains unidentified. The data were taken from a study of T cells in Graves' hyperthyroidism and ophthalmopathy. Study information: It was at initial diagnosis, before any treatment, that peripheral blood was collected. Overall study results and limits: Model-based prediction identified ophthalmopathy a median around 6.7 months prior to its onset.

The CDR3 is made up of 16 amino acids. Germline V gene sequence: CDR1 SGHRS, CDR2 YFSETQ. The junction had 13 bases not matched to a gene; V was cut back by 7 bases and J by 4 bases. The CDR3 regions of TCR beta were amplified from RNA transcripts. When the TCR CDR3 underwent first-round RT-PCR, the HTBI primer set was used. TCRdb redid the calling of the multiplex PCR reads with MiXCR, one entry per CDR3 protein. Seen here are about half a million distinct CDR3 sequences, about 16% observed once, and the top ten hold about 29%. Uncontrolled infections, other autoimmune diseases, pregnancy or lactation led to exclusion of patients. Diagnoses used clinical symptoms, serum thyroxine and TRAb, thyroid ultrasound and orbital computed tomography.

This clonotype was obtained from a woman under 40 with Graves' ophthalmopathy. The gene calls are TRBV5-1 and TRBJ2-1, with 8 bases fitting TRBD2. The specimen was blood. As DNA, the CDR3 is TGCGCCAGCTCGGGGTCGTGGCTAGCGGGTTACAATGAGCAGTTCTTC. It translates to CASSGSWLAGYNEQFF.